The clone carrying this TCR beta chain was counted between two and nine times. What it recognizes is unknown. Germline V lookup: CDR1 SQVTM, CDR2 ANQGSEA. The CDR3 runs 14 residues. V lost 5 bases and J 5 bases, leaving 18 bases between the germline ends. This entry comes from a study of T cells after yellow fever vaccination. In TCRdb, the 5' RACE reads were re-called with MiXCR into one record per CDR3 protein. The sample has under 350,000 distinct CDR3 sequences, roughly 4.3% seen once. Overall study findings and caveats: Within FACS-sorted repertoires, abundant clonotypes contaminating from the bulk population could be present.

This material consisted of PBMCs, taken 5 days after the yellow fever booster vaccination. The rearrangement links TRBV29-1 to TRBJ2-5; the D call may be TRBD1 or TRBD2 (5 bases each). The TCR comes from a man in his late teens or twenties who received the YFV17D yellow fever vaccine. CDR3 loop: CSVKGPQLLETQYF. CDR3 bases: TGCAGCGTTAAGGGACCCCAGTTACTTGAGACCCAGTACTTC.